The text below deals with one TCR beta chain. Some clones are missing from TCRdb's copy, which holds only in-frame ones; the method was immunoSEQ multiplex PCR. This table holds approximately 200,000 clones, 75% to 90% found once. The data stem from a study of blood T cell repertoires in COVID-19. The specimen sequenced was PBMCs or T cells enriched from blood (not recorded which). The origin of this receptor is a woman aged 30 to 39 who had been exposed to COVID-19.

This CDR3 reads CATSDPDSVAFF. The CDR3 bases are TGTGCCACCAGTGACCCGGACTCTGTGGCTTTCTTT. The chain combines TRBV24-1 with TRBJ1-1; no reliable D call. V was clipped by 4 bases and J by 11 bases, with 13 bases between them. The CDR3 extends over 12 amino acids. Germline CDR1 is KGHDR and CDR2 is SFDVKD.